Each of the 26 T cell receptor beta chains below was sequenced from the same sample in a study of T cells in Graves' hyperthyroidism and ophthalmopathy. The TCR beta CDR3 regions underwent amplification using RNA transcripts as the source. RT-PCR in the first round (using the HTBI primer set) targeted the TCR CDR3. TCRdb re-derived calls from the multiplex PCR reads in MiXCR, one entry per CDR3 protein. This repertoire shows 500,000 to 600,000 distinct CDR3 sequences, 40% to 50% found once; its top ten account for about two fifths. Sequencing was done on a sample of peripheral blood or thyroid tissue (not recorded which). The receptors come from an adult woman with Graves' disease, either hyperthyroidism or ophthalmopathy (not recorded which).

V gene TRBV2 combines with J gene TRBJ2-6, with TRBD1 as a possible D gene (8 bases). Germline CDR1 SNHLY, CDR2 FYNNEI. The V end lost 6 bases, the J end lost 3 bases, and 15 bases lay between the germline ends. This CDR3 has 16 residues. The DNA of the CDR3 is TGTGCCAGCAGAAACAGGGGGGGAAGTGGGGCCAACGTCCTGACTTTC. Translating it yields CASRNRGGSGANVLTF.

This rearrangement joins TRBV25-1 to TRBJ1-4; tentatively, D is TRBD1 (6 bases). CDR1 MGHDK and CDR2 SYGVNS come from the germline V gene. Trimming cost V 6 bases and J 8 bases, with 19 bases left between them. The CDR3 length is 15 residues. Here the CDR3 reads CASSVQQGRREKLFF. CDR3 in DNA: TGTGCCAGCAGCGTTCAACAGGGACGGCGGGAAAAACTGTTTTTT.

This clonotype appeared a few times. The chain couples TRBV29-1 to TRBJ1-1; possibly TRBD1 for D (6 bases). Germline lookup yields CDR1 SQVTM and CDR2 ANQGSEA. The CDR3 runs to 15 residues. The V end lost 0 bases, the J end lost 1 base, and 12 bases lay between the germline ends. CDR3 DNA: TGCAGCGTTGAAGAGGCGGGGGCCGGGAACACTGAAGCTTTCTTT. This sequence encodes CSVEEAGAGNTEAFF.

The chain employs TRBV29-1 and TRBJ2-5; D remains ambiguous. Germline assignment: CDR1 SQVTM and CDR2 ANQGSEA. V was shortened by 6 bases and J by 5 bases, with 13 bases between the two germline ends. The CDR3 contains 12 residues. CDR3 sequence: CSVATERETQYF. The CDR3, as DNA: TGCAGCGTCGCCACGGAACGGGAGACCCAGTACTTC.

The chain is built from TRBV7-9 and TRBJ2-7; D perhaps matches TRBD1 (5 bases). This CDR3 is 14 amino acids long. V lost 5 bases, J lost 3 bases, and 14 bases lay in between. From germline, CDR1 is SEHNR and CDR2 FQNEAQ (reference sequence). CDR3 bases: TGTGCCAGCAGCCTGGGGCTTGGGCACTACGAGCAGTACTTC. It specifies CASSLGLGHYEQYF.

This clonotype was observed at least ten times. The V and J genes are TRBV5-1 and TRBJ2-2; tentative D call: TRBD1 (6 bases). CDR3 size: 15 residues. V was shortened by 4 bases and J by 5 bases, with 15 bases between the two germline ends. Germline V CDR1 and CDR2: SGHRS, YFSETQ. The CDR3 bases are TGCGCCAGCAGCGGGACACCTACTGATACCGGGGAGCTGTTTTTT. Residues: CASSGTPTDTGELFF.

This clonotype showed up just a few times. The rearrangement joins TRBV25-1 to TRBJ1-4; D is undetermined. This CDR3 contains 14 residues. V lost 6 bases to trimming and J lost 4 bases, with 12 bases between them. The germline gives CDR1 MGHDK, CDR2 SYGVNS. DNA of the CDR3: TGTGCCAGCAGGACCGACTCCGGTAATGAAAAACTGTTTTTT. Translating it yields CASRTDSGNEKLFF.

The chain combines TRBV12-3 or TRBV12-4 with TRBJ2-5, with 9 bases identical to TRBD2. V shed 3 bases, J shed 1 base, and the junction held 9 bases outside the gene matches. CDR3 length: 17 residues. CDR3 residues: CASSFSPLREGQETQYF. CDR3 nucleotide sequence: TGTGCCAGCAGTTTTTCCCCTCTGCGGGAGGGCCAAGAGACCCAGTACTTC.

This chain uses TRBV20-1 with TRBJ1-2, with D possibly being TRBD1 (6 bases). Trimming removed 5 bases at V and 0 bases at J, with 16 bases between. This CDR3 is 15 amino acids long. CDR1 is DFQATT and CDR2 is SNEGSKA in the germline V gene (reference sequence). CDR3 in DNA: TGCAGTGCTGAGGGGGTCGGAAGTTCTAACTATGGCTACACCTTC. Protein product: CSAEGVGSSNYGYTF.

This clonotype appeared a few times. V usage is TRBV2 and J usage is TRBJ2-7; D not resolved. This CDR3 is 15 amino acids long. The V end was cut by 7 bases, the J end by 0 bases, with 16 bases between. Germline loops: CDR1 SNHLY, CDR2 FYNNEI. CDR3 sequence (DNA): TGTGCCAGCACTGCAGTTCCAAGTGGCTCCTACGAGCAGTACTTC. This gives the protein CASTAVPSGSYEQYF.

The chain carries TRBV7-9 and TRBJ2-7; tentative D call: TRBD2 (5 bases). The V end lost 10 bases, the J end lost 1 base, and 17 bases lay between the germline ends. The CDR3 is made up of 14 amino acids. Germline V CDR1 and CDR2: SEHNR, FQNEAQ (reference sequence). The CDR3 DNA sequence: TGTGCCAACGTACCGGGATGCCAATCCTACGAGCAGTACTTC. Protein sequence: CANVPGCQSYEQYF.

This clonotype occurred many times. The gene calls are TRBV7-9 and TRBJ1-2, with TRBD1 as a possible D gene (5 bases). This CDR3 comprises 13 residues. Trimming pared 5 bases from V and 5 bases from J, leaving 12 bases between. Per germline, CDR1 SEHNR and CDR2 FQNEAQ (reference sequence). The CDR3 DNA reads as TGTGCCAGCAGCATGACAGACCCGTATGGCTACACCTTC. Translation: CASSMTDPYGYTF.

At least ten counts were recorded for this clonotype. This chain uses TRBV7-9 with TRBJ1-1; D is unresolved. The CDR3 spans 12 residues. The germline V gene has CDR1 SEHNR and CDR2 FQNEAQ (reference sequence). V lost 7 bases and J lost 2, with 8 bases in between. CDR3 sequence reads: CASTRLNTEAFF. In DNA, the CDR3 is TGTGCCAGCACCCGTCTTAACACTGAAGCTTTCTTT. Together with reference TRBV7-9 and TRBJ1-1, the CDR3 gives the full variable domain: DTGVSQNPRHKITKRGQNVTFRCDPISEHNRLYWYRQTLGQGPEFLTYFQNEAQLEKSRLLSDRFSAERPKGSFSTLEIQRTEQGDSAMYLCASTRLNTEAFFGQGTRLTVV.

There are a few counts of this clonotype. The chain uses TRBV29-1 and TRBJ2-7, with TRBD1 identical over 8 bases. Germline V gives CDR1 SQVTM, CDR2 ANQGSEA. V dropped 7 bases and J dropped 5; count of bases not matched to a gene: 7. The CDR3 contains 12 residues. The CDR3 spells CSAAAGGNEQYF. The CDR3 nucleotides read TGCAGCGCCGCCGCAGGGGGCAACGAGCAGTACTTC.

This rearrangement joins TRBV5-6 to TRBJ2-5, with a possible D match to TRBD1 (7 bases). The germline CDR1 and CDR2 sequences are SGHDT and YYEEEE. CDR3 length: 12 residues. The V gene lost 4 bases and the J gene lost 7 bases, with 11 bases spanning the gap. In DNA form, the CDR3 reads TGTGCCAGCAGCGGCGGGACAGCGACCCAGTACTTC. Translated, it gives CASSGGTATQYF.

The CDR3 is CATSGHRGTNEKLFF. In DNA form, the CDR3 reads TGTGCCACCAGCGGACACAGGGGGACTAATGAAAAACTGTTTTTT. The chain couples TRBV15 to TRBJ1-4; 8 positions agree with TRBD1. The germline V gene encodes CDR1 LNHNV and CDR2 YYDKDF (reference sequence). This CDR3 has 15 amino acids. With V trimmed by 5 bases and J by 2 bases, 4 bases remained unmatched. Drawing the rest from reference TRBV15 and TRBJ1-4, the complete variable domain is DAMVIQNPRYQVTQFGKPVTLSCSQTLNHNVMYWYQQKSSQAPKLLFHYYDKDFNNEADTPDNFQSRRPNTSFCFLDIRSPGLGDTAMYLCATSGHRGTNEKLFFGSGTQLSVL.

The count of this clonotype is one. V gene TRBV7-2 combines with J gene TRBJ2-2; D is uncertain. Trimming took 6 bases from V and 9 from J, leaving 14 bases between them. Germline-derived CDR1 and CDR2 are SGHTA and FQGNSA. This CDR3 region has 13 residues. CDR3 nucleotides: TGTGCCAGCAGTTTGGGCTCCCGCCGGGAGCTGTTTTTT. It translates to CASSLGSRRELFF.

The DNA for the CDR3 is TGTGCCAGTAGTCTCCAGGGGGTGGATTCACCCCTCCACTTT. Protein sequence: CASSLQGVDSPLHF. V is TRBV19 and J is TRBJ1-6, with 7 bases aligning to TRBD1. In germline, CDR1 is LNHDA, CDR2 SQIVND (reference sequence). V lost 5 bases and J lost 8; bases outside the gene matches: 6. CDR3 length: 14 residues.

The rearrangement uses TRBV20-1 and TRBJ1-2; D is unclear. CDR1 is DFQATT and CDR2 is SNEGSKA in the germline V gene (reference sequence). V was shortened by 3 bases and J by 7 bases, with 21 bases between the two germline ends. This CDR3 region has 15 residues. The CDR3 coding sequence is TGCAGTGCTAGTAGGCGGGAAGGGAGCTCTAGTGGCTACACCTTC. Protein product: CSASRREGSSSGYTF.

The chain employs TRBV2 and TRBJ2-5; D unclear. The CDR3 spans 9 residues. Germline CDR1 reads SNHLY; CDR2 reads FYNNEI. Trimming cost V 1 base and J 13 bases, with 4 bases left between them. CDR3 amino acids: CASSEDRYF. CDR3 coding DNA: TGTGCCAGCAGTGAAGACAGGTACTTC. The variable domain in full, completed from reference TRBV2 and TRBJ2-5, reads EPEVTQTPSHQVTQMGQEVILRCVPISNHLYFYWYRQILGQKVEFLVSFYNNEISEKSEIFDDQFSVERPDGSNFTLKIRSTKLEDSAMYFCASSEDRYFGPGTRLLVL.

This clonotype turned up a few times. CDR3 sequence (DNA): TGTGCCAGCAGCTCCAGCGGCGGGGGCGATGGCTACACCTTC. Translation: CASSSSGGGDGYTF. The V gene is TRBV7-6, the J gene TRBJ1-2; a weak D match, TRBD1 (6 bases). The germline gives CDR1 SGHVS, CDR2 FNYEAQ. V lost 4 bases and J lost 6, with 15 bases in between. There are 14 residues in the CDR3.

This clonotype was detected a few times. The chain uses TRBV24-1 and TRBJ2-3; possibly TRBD2 for D (5 bases). The length of the CDR3 is 13 residues. The germline V gene has CDR1 KGHDR and CDR2 SFDVKD. The V and J ends lost 4 bases and 8 bases respectively, with 12 bases between them. DNA of the CDR3: TGTGCCACCAGTGACACTCAAGCGGCTACGCAGTATTTT. It is translated as CATSDTQAATQYF.

This clonotype was detected ten times or more. The V and J genes are TRBV7-8 and TRBJ1-5; possible D gene TRBD1, 6 bases. V was trimmed by 5 bases and J by 11 bases, leaving 13 bases between them. In germline, CDR1 is SGHVS, CDR2 FQNEAQ. CDR3 length: 12 amino acids. The CDR3 nucleotides read TGTGCCAGCAGCCCGGAGGGGGGGGCCCAGCATTTT. Protein: CASSPEGGAQHF.

This clonotype was seen more than once but under ten times. At one boundary the junction diverges from the germline segment, which might be a read error. This chain links TRBV7-9 with TRBJ2-5; D gene uncertain. The CDR3 has 14 residues. Germline CDR1 is SEHNR and CDR2 is FQNEAQ (reference sequence). CDR3 loop: CASSQTWSADTQYF. Written as DNA, the CDR3 is TGTGCCAGCAGCCAGACTTGGTCCGCAGATACGCAGTATTTC.

The V call is TRBV6-5, the J call TRBJ1-1, with unresolved D. The V gene's germline CDR1 is MNHEY and CDR2 SVGAGI. This CDR3 has 12 residues. The ends were cut back, 10 bases at V and 6 bases at J, with 15 bases in the middle. CDR3: CAIRGDKAEAFF. CDR3 DNA: TGTGCCATCAGAGGAGACAAGGCTGAAGCTTTCTTT.

J is TRBJ2-6 and V is TRBV6-5, with 8 bases fitting TRBD1. The J segment lost 2 bases and the V segment lost 5 bases, leaving 5 bases of the junction unmatched. This CDR3 spans 16 amino acids. The germline V gene has CDR1 MNHEY and CDR2 SVGAGI. The CDR3 here is CASSTGTGAGANVLTF. CDR3 DNA sequence: TGTGCCAGCAGTACCGGGACAGGAGCTGGGGCCAACGTCCTGACTTTC.